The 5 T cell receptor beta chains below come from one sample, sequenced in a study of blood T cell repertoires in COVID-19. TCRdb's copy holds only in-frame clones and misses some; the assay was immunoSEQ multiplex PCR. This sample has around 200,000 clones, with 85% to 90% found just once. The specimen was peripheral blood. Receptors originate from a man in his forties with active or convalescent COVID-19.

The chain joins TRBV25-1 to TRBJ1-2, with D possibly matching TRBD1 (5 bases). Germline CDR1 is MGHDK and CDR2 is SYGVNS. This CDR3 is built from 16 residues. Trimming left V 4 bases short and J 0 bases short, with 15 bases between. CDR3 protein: CASSGSAGSTNYGYTF. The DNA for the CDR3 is TGTGCCAGCAGTGGGTCGGCAGGGTCCACTAACTATGGCTACACCTTC.

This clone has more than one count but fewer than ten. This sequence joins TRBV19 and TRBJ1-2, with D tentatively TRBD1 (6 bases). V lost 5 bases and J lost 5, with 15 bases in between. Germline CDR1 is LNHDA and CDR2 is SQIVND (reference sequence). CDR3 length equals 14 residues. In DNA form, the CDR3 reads TGTGCCAGTAGTTCGGACCGGGGGGCGTATGGCTACACCTTC. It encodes CASSSDRGAYGYTF.

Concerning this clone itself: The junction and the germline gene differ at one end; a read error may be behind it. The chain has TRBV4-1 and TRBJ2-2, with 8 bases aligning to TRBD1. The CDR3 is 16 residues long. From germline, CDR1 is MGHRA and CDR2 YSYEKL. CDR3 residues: CARSRQGALVTGELFF. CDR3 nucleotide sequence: TGCGCCCGCAGCCGTCAGGGGGCGCTGGTCACCGGGGAGCTGTTTTTT.

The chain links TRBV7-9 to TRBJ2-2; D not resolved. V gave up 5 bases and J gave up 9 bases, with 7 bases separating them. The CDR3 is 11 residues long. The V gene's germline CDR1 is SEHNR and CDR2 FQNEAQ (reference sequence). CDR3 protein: CASSPQWELFF. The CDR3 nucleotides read TGTGCCAGCAGCCCGCAGTGGGAGCTGTTTTTT.

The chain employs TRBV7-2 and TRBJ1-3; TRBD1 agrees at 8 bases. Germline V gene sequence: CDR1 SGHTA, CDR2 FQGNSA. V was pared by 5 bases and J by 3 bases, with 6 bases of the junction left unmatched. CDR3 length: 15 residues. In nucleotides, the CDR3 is TGTGCCAGCAGCGAAACAGGGGGGAGTGGAAACACCATATATTTT. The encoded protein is CASSETGGSGNTIYF.